The rows below give T cell receptor beta chains drawn from one sample of a study of T cell responses to AZD1222 COVID-19 vaccine. The protocol was immunoSEQ multiplex PCR, while the TCRdb copy is restricted to in-frame clones and leaves out a portion. The sample yields 85,000 or so clones, 85% to 90% seen once. The starting material was peripheral blood, obtained on day 0 of AZD1222 vaccination. These receptors were collected from an adult in good health. Both conserved end residues are part of each CDR3. Fields, in order: V gene, D gene, CDR3 length, clone size, J gene, CDR3 DNA, CDR3 protein. A D gene is named only where the DNA matches it firmly. Clone sizes are given selectively: once, few, many, or a class where the clone is expanded.

TRBV18	.	15	.	TRBJ1-1	TGTGCCAGCTCACCATGGGTTCCAGGGAATGCTGAAGCTTTCTTT	CASSPWVPGNAEAFF
TRBV11-3	.	17	.	TRBJ2-3	TGTGCCAGCAGCTTAGCTCACCCCGGGGGAAAAGGAGATACGCAGTATTTT	CASSLAHPGGKGDTQYF
TRBV19	.	13	.	TRBJ2-5	TGTGCCAGTAGCCCCCGGGGCGGAGAGACCCAGTACTTC	CASSPRGGETQYF
TRBV6-5	.	12	.	TRBJ1-5	TGTGCCAGCACTGTTGTCAATCAGCCCCAGCATTTT	CASTVVNQPQHF
TRBV2	.	12	.	TRBJ1-5	TGTGCCAGCAGGTCAGGGACTCAGCCCCAGCATTTT	CASRSGTQPQHF
TRBV19	.	13	.	TRBJ1-4	TGTGCCAGTACGGACAGTCCTAATGAAAAACTGTTTTTT	CASTDSPNEKLFF
TRBV11-3	.	14	.	TRBJ1-1	TGTGCCAGCAGCTTAGATGGGGGCAGGGCTGAAGCTTTCTTT	CASSLDGGRAEAFF
TRBV18	.	14	.	TRBJ1-5	TGTGCCAGCTCACAAACAGGCAGCAATCAGCCCCAGCATTTT	CASSQTGSNQPQHF
TRBV28	.	16	.	TRBJ1-6	TGTGCCAGCACCTCCCAAAAAGGCCCCGCTAATTCACCCCTCCACTTT	CASTSQKGPANSPLHF
TRBV18	.	16	few	TRBJ1-5	TGTGCCAGCTCACCACCGTCAGCCAGAGGCAATCAGCCCCAGCATTTT	CASSPPSARGNQPQHF
TRBV7-9	.	15	.	TRBJ2-5	TGTGCCAGCAGCCGAGTAGGGGGGTTGGAAGAGACCCAGTACTTC	CASSRVGGLEETQYF
TRBV2	.	16	.	TRBJ1-2	TGTGCCAGCAGTGTACCGACATATTCGGAAGGCTATGGCTACACCTTC	CASSVPTYSEGYGYTF
TRBV10-3	.	14	.	TRBJ1-5	TGTGCCATCAGCGACAGCTTTAGCAATCAGCCCCAGCATTTT	CAISDSFSNQPQHF
TRBV6-5	.	14	.	TRBJ1-1	TGTGCCAGCGGTCCCGTGCGCCGGAACACTGAAGCTTTCTTT	CASGPVRRNTEAFF
TRBV7-8	TRBD1	15	.	TRBJ2-5	TGTGCCAGCAGCCTCCGGGACAGGGGGCTCGAGACCCAGTACTTC	CASSLRDRGLETQYF
TRBV15	.	14	.	TRBJ1-2	TGTGCCACCAGCAGAGATCAGGACACCTGGGGCTACACCTTC	CATSRDQDTWGYTF
TRBV18	.	17	few	TRBJ1-4	TGTGCCAGCTCACCAGCTCCAGGGGTGCTAGCTAATGAAAAACTGTTTTTT	CASSPAPGVLANEKLFF
TRBV27	.	13	.	TRBJ1-1	TGTGCCAGCAGTTTCGGGTTGAACACTGAAGCTTTCTTT	CASSFGLNTEAFF
TRBV4-1	.	15	once	TRBJ1-2	TGCGCCAGCAGCCAAGAGGTGGGGGCAGCATATGGCTACACCTTC	CASSQEVGAAYGYTF
TRBV19	.	16	once	TRBJ2-1	TGTGCCAGTAGTACTCGACTCGAAGGCGCCTACAATGAGCAGTTCTTC	CASSTRLEGAYNEQFF
TRBV6-6	TRBD1	15	once	TRBJ2-5	TGTGCCAGCAGTTCTAGGGACAGAGGAGAAGGGACCCAGTACTTC	CASSSRDRGEGTQYF
TRBV7-9	TRBD1	16	.	TRBJ1-1	TGTGCCAGCAGCCCCCGAGGGACAGCGATGAACACTGAAGCTTTCTTT	CASSPRGTAMNTEAFF
TRBV4-1	.	17	once	TRBJ1-3	TGCGCCAGCAGCCAATTATTGGGAGGTGGGGCCCCGTCCACCATATATTTT	CASSQLLGGGAPSTIYF
TRBV6-2/TRBV6-3	.	14	.	TRBJ2-4	TGTGCCAGCAGCCTAGGGGGAGTTTTGAACATTCAGTACTTC	CASSLGGVLNIQYF
TRBV5-1	TRBD1	14	.	TRBJ1-1	TGCGCCAGCAGCTACCGGACAGGAGTCAGTGAAGCTTTCTTT	CASSYRTGVSEAFF
TRBV5-4	.	14	.	TRBJ1-4	TGTGCCAGCAGCCTAAGGACAGATAATGAAAAACTGTTTTTT	CASSLRTDNEKLFF
TRBV5-1	.	16	.	TRBJ1-4	TGCGCCAGCAGTTTGGCGGCGAGGCAGGGTAATGAAAAACTGTTTTTT	CASSLAARQGNEKLFF
TRBV7-9	.	13	.	TRBJ1-4	TGTGCCAGCATCGGGACGGCTAATGAAAAACTGTTTTTT	CASIGTANEKLFF
TRBV11-3	TRBD1	14	.	TRBJ2-1	TGTGCCAGCAGCTTCTTGCAGGGGGCGAATGAGCAGTTCTTC	CASSFLQGANEQFF
TRBV2	TRBD1	14	.	TRBJ2-3	TGTGCCAGCATGAGGGACAGAATCACAGATACGCAGTATTTT	CASMRDRITDTQYF
TRBV5-1	.	16	.	TRBJ1-2	TGCGCCAGCACCGAGGATGTACCGGGACCAAACTATGGCTACACCTTC	CASTEDVPGPNYGYTF
TRBV5-4	.	16	.	TRBJ2-6	TGTGCCAGCAGCCCGGGCAGTAGCTCTGGGGCCAACGTCCTGACTTTC	CASSPGSSSGANVLTF
TRBV6-5	TRBD2	14	.	TRBJ2-1	TGTGCCAGCGGTAGCGGGGGCCTGTACAATGAGCAGTTCTTC	CASGSGGLYNEQFF
TRBV5-1	.	12	.	TRBJ1-1	TGCGCCAGCAGCCCCCCGAACACTGAAGCTTTCTTT	CASSPPNTEAFF
TRBV4-3	.	13	once	TRBJ2-5	TGCGCCAGCAGCCAAGATCGGGTGGAGACCCAGTACTTC	CASSQDRVETQYF
TRBV25-1	TRBD1	16	few	TRBJ1-5	TGTGCCAGCAGTCCGGGACAGGGAAATAGGGAGCAGCCCCAGCATTTT	CASSPGQGNREQPQHF
TRBV2	TRBD1	13	.	TRBJ2-7	TGTGCCAGCGGCCGGGACAGGGTCTACGAGCAGTACTTC	CASGRDRVYEQYF
TRBV7-3	TRBD1	14	.	TRBJ1-1	TGTGCCAGCAGCCGAGGGCAGGGGGCGCCTGAAGCTTTCTTT	CASSRGQGAPEAFF
TRBV7-9	.	16	.	TRBJ1-6	TGTGCCAGCACCACCACGGTAAGACAGGACGGGTCACCCCTCCACTTT	CASTTTVRQDGSPLHF
TRBV5-6	TRBD1	15	.	TRBJ2-5	TGTGCCAGCAGCCAAGGGACAGGGGATGGGAAGACCCAGTACTTC	CASSQGTGDGKTQYF
TRBV28	TRBD1	15	.	TRBJ1-6	TGTGCCAGCAGTACGACAGGGGTAGATAATTCACCCCTCCACTTT	CASSTTGVDNSPLHF
TRBV19	TRBD2	17	.	TRBJ2-7	TGTGCCAGTAGTATAATGGCTAGCGGGGGTCTCTTGACCGAGCAGTACTTC	CASSIMASGGLLTEQYF
TRBV7-8	.	14	.	TRBJ1-2	TGTGCCAGCAGCTTACAGACAGGAAACTATGGCTACACCTTC	CASSLQTGNYGYTF
TRBV5-5	.	14	.	TRBJ1-1	TGTGCCAGCAGCGGTTTAATAGCAGGGACTGAAGCTTTCTTT	CASSGLIAGTEAFF
TRBV27	TRBD1	15	.	TRBJ1-2	TGTGCCAGCAGTTCGACAGGGGGCGCGAACTATGGCTACACCTTC	CASSSTGGANYGYTF
TRBV3-1/TRBV3-2	.	13	.	TRBJ2-1	TGTGCCAGCAGCCAAGGGTACCACAATGAGCAGTTCTTC	CASSQGYHNEQFF
TRBV9	.	13	.	TRBJ1-2	TGTGCCAGCAGCGTAGCGGCAGGGAAGGGCTACACCTTC	CASSVAAGKGYTF
TRBV18	.	16	.	TRBJ1-5	TGTGCCAGCTCATCAATAGGTACAGAAAGCAATCAGCCCCAGCATTTT	CASSSIGTESNQPQHF
TRBV9	.	14	.	TRBJ1-1	TGTGCCAGCAGCGTATCAGCAGTGAACACTGAAGCTTTCTTT	CASSVSAVNTEAFF
TRBV6-5	TRBD1	13	.	TRBJ2-7	TGTGCCAGCAGGGGAACAGGGGCCTACGAGCAGTACTTC	CASRGTGAYEQYF
TRBV5-1	.	16	.	TRBJ2-7	TGCGCCAGCAGCTTGCGTGACGCAACTACTACCTACGAGCAGTACTTC	CASSLRDATTTYEQYF
TRBV28	TRBD1	14	medium-sized	TRBJ1-1	TGTGCCAGCAGGACAGGGGGTATCTACACTGAAGCTTTCTTT	CASRTGGIYTEAFF
TRBV15	TRBD1	14	.	TRBJ1-2	TGTGCCACCAGAGTGACAGGGGAAAACTATGGCTACACCTTC	CATRVTGENYGYTF
TRBV5-1	TRBD2	16	.	TRBJ2-5	TGCGCCAGCAGCAACGTAGCGGGGAGGCAACAAGAGACCCAGTACTTC	CASSNVAGRQQETQYF
TRBV5-4	.	15	.	TRBJ1-2	TGTGCCAGCACTACCCCAGGGGACTCTAACTATGGCTACACCTTC	CASTTPGDSNYGYTF
TRBV6-6	.	15	.	TRBJ1-3	TGTGCCAGCAGTTACGGGCCAGCCTCTGGAAACACCATATATTTT	CASSYGPASGNTIYF
TRBV6-5	TRBD1	15	.	TRBJ1-3	TGTGCCAGCAGTTACTCGCGGACAGGGGGAAACACCATATATTTT	CASSYSRTGGNTIYF